The next 8 T cell receptor beta chains were all read from a single sample in a study of shared clonotypes between healthy human individuals. Selected positively for CCR7 and CD45RO-negative, naive CD8 cells excluded terminally differentiated effector memory CD45RA+ cells. Sequencing used immunoSEQ multiplex PCR; TCRdb keeps in-frame clones, though not all of them. The sample shows around 600,000 clones, 95% of them seen only once. Sequenced input: naive CD8+ T cells sorted from blood. All receptors derive from a woman aged 25-40 years in good health.

The rearrangement links TRBV5-1 to TRBJ1-3; D uncertain. The V end was cut by 4 bases, the J end by 0 bases, with 11 bases between. CDR3 size: 15 residues. The germline V gene has CDR1 SGHRS and CDR2 YFSETQ. CDR3: CASSESVSSGNTIYF. DNA for the CDR3: TGCGCCAGCAGCGAATCTGTCTCCTCTGGAAACACCATATATTTT.

This rearrangement joins TRBV28 to TRBJ1-5, with a weak D call TRBD1 (6 bases). Trimming removed 4 bases from V and 2 bases from J, with 21 bases in between. In germline, CDR1 is MDHEN, CDR2 SYDVKM. CDR3 length: 18 amino acids. The CDR3 sequence is CASSSSGALGYGNQPQHF. The CDR3 DNA reads TGTGCCAGCAGTTCCTCAGGGGCCCTAGGGTATGGCAATCAGCCCCAGCATTTT.

The V gene is TRBV5-1, the J gene TRBJ2-7; D is unclear. Germline values: CDR1 SGHRS, CDR2 YFSETQ. The CDR3 has 18 residues. Trimming took off 0 bases at V and 2 bases at J, with 21 bases between the two ends. CDR3 bases: TGCGCCAGCAGCTTGGTCGAAGTAAAACTCCCGAATACCTACGAGCAGTACTTC. Encoded protein: CASSLVEVKLPNTYEQYF.

The chain has TRBV5-8 and TRBJ2-5, with a tentative D call TRBD1 (5 bases). Germline V gives CDR1 SGHTS, CDR2 YDEGEE. Trimming removed 0 bases from V and 3 bases from J, with 9 bases in between. CDR3 length: 14 amino acids. The DNA for the CDR3 is TGTGCCAGCAGCTTGGCGGCCAGGGAAGAGACCCAGTACTTC. Translated: CASSLAAREETQYF.

There are a few counts of this clone. The genes are TRBV19 and TRBJ1-1, with D uncertain. The germline CDR1 and CDR2 sequences are LNHDA and SQIVND (reference sequence). The CDR3 has 11 amino acids. Between the trimmed V and J ends, which lost 10 bases and 5 bases, there was a span of 11 bases. DNA for the CDR3: TGTGCCACCCTCCGGGGTACTGAAGCTTTCTTT. Protein sequence: CATLRGTEAFF.

The rearrangement uses TRBV2 and TRBJ2-1, with D unresolved. This CDR3 contains 17 residues. CDR1 is SNHLY and CDR2 is FYNNEI in the germline V gene. V was trimmed by 2 bases and J by 4 bases, leaving 18 bases between them. This CDR3 reads CASSELPTLSEYNEQFF. CDR3 DNA: TGTGCCAGCAGTGAACTCCCTACTCTCTCGGAATACAATGAGCAGTTCTTC.

Details on this clone: A read error may produce the germline difference seen at one junction end. V gene TRBV30 combines with J gene TRBJ2-1; 9 positions match TRBD2. This CDR3 region has 14 residues. Germline CDR1 is GTSNPN and CDR2 is SVGIG (reference sequence). The CDR3 bases are TGTGCCCGGAGCGGGAGGACTCCTTACAATGAGCAGTTCTTC. It is translated as CARSGRTPYNEQFF.

This clone has a handful of counts. Other DNA variants within this sample encode the same CDR3. The CDR3 spells CASSFSSYEQYF. The CDR3 coding sequence is TGTGCCAGCAGTTTCAGCTCCTACGAGCAGTACTTC. The rearrangement joins TRBV28 to TRBJ2-7, with no clear D. Germline CDR1 is MDHEN and CDR2 is SYDVKM. The V end lost 3 bases, the J end lost 0 bases, and 3 bases lay between the germline ends. CDR3 length: 12 residues.